This passage covers 20 T cell receptor beta chains from one sample sequenced in a study of blood T cell repertoires in COVID-19. Using immunoSEQ multiplex PCR, the repertoire was profiled, and TCRdb retains in-frame clones only, with some absent. Of about 97,000 clones detected, about 89% appear once; the ten largest clones hold about 9.9%. The specimen was peripheral blood. The receptors derive from a woman younger than 45 with acute or convalescent COVID-19.

The chain is built from TRBV11-1 and TRBJ2-7; no firm D call. The CDR3 contains 13 residues. Germline values: CDR1 SGHAT, CDR2 FQDESV (reference sequence). The V and J ends lost 1 base and 3 bases respectively, with 7 bases between them. CDR3 DNA: TGTGCCAGCAGCTTAGAACAAAACTACGAGCAGTACTTC. It specifies CASSLEQNYEQYF.

CDR3 residues: CATRQGLYYGYTF. In DNA form, the CDR3 reads TGTGCCACCCGACAGGGTTTGTACTATGGCTACACCTTC. The chain uses TRBV6-5 and TRBJ1-2; TRBD1 matches 7 bases. Germline assignment: CDR1 MNHEY and CDR2 SVGAGI. There are 13 residues in the CDR3. With V trimmed by 10 bases and J by 3 bases, 8 bases remained unmatched.

The chain couples TRBV11-2 to TRBJ1-5; tentative D call: TRBD1 (5 bases). The CDR3 totals 12 residues. Germline V CDR1 and CDR2: SGHAT, FQNNGV. V was trimmed by 8 bases and J by 9 bases, leaving 14 bases between them. The DNA of the CDR3 is TGTGCCAGCTCAAAAAACGGGGGGCCCCAGCATTTT. It translates to CASSKNGGPQHF. The full variable domain, with the rest looked up from reference TRBV11-2 and TRBJ1-5, is EAGVAQSPRYKIIEKRQSVAFWCNPISGHATLYWYQQILGQGPKLLIQFQNNGVVDDSQLPKDRFSAERLKGVDSTLKIQPAKLEDSAVYLCASSKNGGPQHFGDGTRLSIL.

J is TRBJ1-1 and V is TRBV6-6; TRBD1 matches at 10 bases. The CDR3 covers 15 residues. Trimming cost V 4 bases and J 7 bases; bases outside gene matches: 9. The germline gives CDR1 MNHNY, CDR2 SVGAGI (reference sequence). The CDR3 DNA sequence: TGTGCCAGCAGTTCTCGGACAGGGGGAGGAGGTGAAGCTTTCTTT. Its protein is CASSSRTGGGGEAFF.

As concerns this clone: Within the sample, other DNA sequences also encode this same CDR3. The chain carries TRBV18 and TRBJ1-2; TRBD1 might be the D (5 bases). CDR1 KGHSH and CDR2 LQKENI come from the germline V gene. The length of the CDR3 is 13 residues. Trimming removed 2 bases at V and 4 bases at J, with 8 bases between. The CDR3 nucleotides read TGTGCCAGCTCACCAGAAGGGGCCTATGGCTACACCTTC. Protein: CASSPEGAYGYTF.

This chain uses TRBV11-3 with TRBJ2-2; maybe TRBD2 (5 bases). Germline lookup yields CDR1 SGHNT and CDR2 YENEEA. V dropped 5 bases and J dropped 4 bases, with 17 bases sitting between them. The CDR3 runs to 16 residues. In DNA form, the CDR3 reads TGTGCCAGCAGCACATGGGTAGGGAGTAGCACCGGGGAGCTGTTTTTT. It translates to CASSTWVGSSTGELFF.

The CDR3 nucleotides are TGTGCCAGCAGCCTACAGTCTTATGGCTACACCTTC. This codes for CASSLQSYGYTF. The chain is built from TRBV9 and TRBJ1-2; D uncertain. The CDR3 has 12 residues. Per the germline V gene, CDR1 is SGDLS and CDR2 is YYNGEE. Trimming stripped 4 bases from V and 5 bases from J, with 9 bases between.

The J gene is TRBJ2-1, the V gene TRBV24-1, with 13 bases aligning to TRBD2. The J segment lost 5 bases and the V segment lost 2 bases, leaving 11 bases of the junction unmatched. CDR3 size: 19 residues. Germline CDR1 KGHDR, CDR2 SFDVKD. The CDR3 sequence: CATSDYGLAGDAPHNEQFF. For the CDR3, the DNA is TGTGCCACCAGTGATTACGGACTAGCGGGGGACGCTCCCCACAATGAGCAGTTCTTC.

V and J are TRBV2 and TRBJ2-2; 10 positions agree with TRBD2. The V gene end was trimmed by 5 bases and the J gene end by 4 bases; junction bases not matched to a gene: 4. The CDR3 has 15 residues. CDR1 is SNHLY and CDR2 is FYNNEI in the germline V gene. The CDR3 DNA reads as TGTGCCAGCAGTCCTAGCGGGGGCCCCACCGGGGAGCTGTTTTTT. Its translation is CASSPSGGPTGELFF.

The chain recombines TRBV2 with TRBJ1-1; D perhaps matches TRBD1 (6 bases). CDR1 is SNHLY and CDR2 is FYNNEI in the germline V gene. CDR3 size: 12 residues. The V end lost 8 bases, the J end lost 3 bases, and 10 bases lay between the germline ends. The CDR3 here is CASLDSYTEAFF. CDR3 in DNA: TGTGCCAGCTTGGACAGTTACACTGAAGCTTTCTTT. Together with reference TRBV2 and TRBJ1-1, the CDR3 gives the full variable domain: EPEVTQTPSHQVTQMGQEVILRCVPISNHLYFYWYRQILGQKVEFLVSFYNNEISEKSEIFDDQFSVERPDGSNFTLKIRSTKLEDSAMYFCASLDSYTEAFFGQGTRLTVV.

This chain links TRBV6-5 with TRBJ1-4; 10 nucleotides match TRBD1. This CDR3 has 15 residues. J lost 7 bases, V lost 8 bases, and 10 bases had no gene match. Germline V CDR1 and CDR2: MNHEY, SVGAGI. This CDR3 is CASSTNRDRGEKLFF. The DNA of the CDR3 is TGTGCCAGCTCCACTAACCGGGACAGGGGTGAAAAACTGTTTTTT.

The genes are TRBV4-1 and TRBJ1-1, with D hard to call. CDR3 length: 14 residues. Trimming cost V 4 bases and J 0 bases, with 9 bases left between them. Germline values: CDR1 MGHRA, CDR2 YSYEKL. The CDR3 DNA is TGCGCCAGCAGCCGTGGAACAGTGAACACTGAAGCTTTCTTT. As protein: CASSRGTVNTEAFF.

This clone was seen a handful of times. The rearrangement joins TRBV28 to TRBJ1-1; D is possibly TRBD1 (6 bases). This CDR3 has 14 residues. The germline gives CDR1 MDHEN, CDR2 SYDVKM. V lost 3 bases, J lost 2 bases, and 10 bases lay in between. The CDR3 protein is CASSFGGLNTEAFF. The CDR3 region has the DNA TGTGCCAGCAGTTTTGGGGGCCTTAACACTGAAGCTTTCTTT.

The chain combines TRBV19 with TRBJ1-1, with a tentative D call TRBD1 (6 bases). The CDR3 is 14 residues long. Germline V gene data show CDR1 as LNHDA and CDR2 as SQIVND (reference sequence). V was trimmed by 7 bases and J by 1 base, leaving 13 bases between them. The CDR3 protein is CASTPRGQNTEAFF. For the CDR3, the DNA is TGTGCCAGTACCCCCAGGGGACAGAACACTGAAGCTTTCTTT.

The rearrangement joins TRBV25-1 to TRBJ2-7, with D possibly matching TRBD1 (6 bases). The CDR3 has 15 residues. V lost 4 bases and J 3 bases, leaving 16 bases between the germline ends. CDR1 and CDR2 (germline): MGHDK, SYGVNS. For the CDR3, the DNA is TGTGCCAGCAGTGCCAACAGCTTAGGGGGCTACGAGCAGTACTTC. Its translation is CASSANSLGGYEQYF.

This clone was seen once. The V call is TRBV19, the J call TRBJ1-2; 9 bases agree with TRBD1. CDR3 length: 14 residues. CDR1 and CDR2 from the germline V gene are LNHDA and SQIVND (reference sequence). J was trimmed by 4 bases and V by 7 bases; bases with no gene match: 7. Written as DNA, the CDR3 is TGTGCCAGTACCTGGACAGGGGAAGGCTATGGCTACACCTTC. This codes for CASTWTGEGYGYTF.

J is TRBJ2-7 and V is TRBV7-6; D call uncertain. CDR1 and CDR2 from the germline V gene are SGHVS and FNYEAQ. The length of the CDR3 is 13 residues. The germline V and J ends were trimmed by 3 bases and 0 bases, with 6 bases remaining between them. CDR3 DNA: TGTGCCAGCAGCTTGAGTTCCTCCTACGAGCAGTACTTC. Protein: CASSLSSSYEQYF.

The rearrangement joins TRBV2 to TRBJ1-1; D is perhaps TRBD1 (5 bases). Germline-derived CDR1 and CDR2 are SNHLY and FYNNEI. V was trimmed by 7 bases and J by 3 bases, leaving 15 bases between them. The CDR3 runs to 14 residues. Written as DNA, the CDR3 is TGTGCCAGCAAGCAGGGAAGGGAAGACACTGAAGCTTTCTTT. This translates into CASKQGREDTEAFF.

The chain employs TRBV6-1 and TRBJ2-2, with 7 bases that match TRBD1. Germline CDR1 MNHNS, CDR2 SASEGT. The CDR3 length is 14 residues. V trimming: 10 bases; J trimming: 0 bases; junction bases outside the gene matches: 5. CDR3 protein: CATQGVSNTGELFF. The CDR3 coding sequence is TGTGCCACCCAGGGGGTCTCGAACACCGGGGAGCTGTTTTTT.

The CDR3 DNA reads as TGTGCCACCAGCCTAACTACCGGGACAGGGCTCAACATTCAGTACTTC. Translation: CATSLTTGTGLNIQYF. The J gene is TRBJ2-4, the V gene TRBV15; TRBD1 matches at 9 bases. The CDR3 has 16 residues. The J segment lost 7 bases and the V segment lost 5 bases, leaving 12 bases of the junction unmatched. Germline lookup yields CDR1 LNHNV and CDR2 YYDKDF (reference sequence).